A single sample gave rise to the 30 T cell receptor beta chains below, sequenced in a study of shared clonotypes between healthy human individuals. Profiling relied on immunoSEQ multiplex PCR, and the TCRdb table lists in-frame clones only, not all of them. The sample lists 550,000 to 800,000 clones, roughly 91% seen once, with more than 30% in the top ten. The sample consisted of memory CD8+ T cells from PBMCs. Subset meaning: CD45RO+ cells pooled with CCR7-negative TemRA cells. The receptors derive from a man between 18 and 35 years old in good health. Some clones in this sample may be carry-over from other donors' samples.

The chain employs TRBV9 and TRBJ2-4; D may be TRBD1 or TRBD2 (5 bases each). CDR1 and CDR2 (germline): SGDLS, YYNGEE. The CDR3 has 15 residues. Trimming shortened V by 0 bases and J by 2 bases, and 9 bases separated the two germline ends. This CDR3 is CASSVGGGSKNIQYF. The CDR3 DNA sequence: TGTGCCAGCAGCGTAGGTGGGGGTTCCAAAAACATTCAGTACTTC.

The V gene is TRBV6-1, the J gene TRBJ1-1; no reliable D call. This CDR3 has 13 amino acids. The V gene lost 3 bases and the J gene lost 2 bases, with 7 bases spanning the gap. Germline V gene data show CDR1 as MNHNS and CDR2 as SASEGT. The CDR3 nucleotides are TGTGCCAGCAGTGACACCAGAAACACTGAAGCTTTCTTT. Protein: CASSDTRNTEAFF.

On this clone itself: A read error is the likely source, as a far larger clone sits one nucleotide away. The CDR3 DNA reads TGTGCCCGGAGGAGGGGAAACACTGAAGCTTTCTTT. It translates to CARRRGNTEAFF. The V gene is TRBV30, the J gene TRBJ1-1; possibly TRBD1 for D (5 bases). The CDR3 sequence is 12 residues long. Germline loops: CDR1 GTSNPN, CDR2 SVGIG (reference sequence). Complete variable domain (other parts from reference TRBV30 and TRBJ1-1): SQTIHQWPATLVQPVGSPLSLECTVEGTSNPNLYWYRQAAGRGLQLLFYSVGIGQISSEVPQNLSASRPQDRQFILSSKKLLLSDSGFYLCARRRGNTEAFFGQGTRLTVV.

This clone was seen repeatedly, ten times or more. This sequence joins TRBV19 and TRBJ1-2; D remains unclear. The germline V and J ends were trimmed by 10 bases and 7 bases, with 19 bases remaining between them. Germline loops: CDR1 LNHDA, CDR2 SQIVND (reference sequence). There are 13 residues in the CDR3. CDR3 coding DNA: TGTGCCATGCGACGGGAGGGAAGCCGTGGCTACACCTTC. As protein: CAMRREGSRGYTF.

This clone was detected a few times. The chain uses TRBV28 and TRBJ1-1; D call uncertain. CDR1 and CDR2 from the germline V gene are MDHEN and SYDVKM. Trimming removed 3 bases at V and 4 bases at J, with 12 bases between. The CDR3 covers 14 residues. The CDR3 DNA reads as TGTGCCAGCAGTTTTGGCCGTTGGACCACTGAAGCTTTCTTT. It is translated as CASSFGRWTTEAFF.

The chain uses TRBV7-6 and TRBJ1-5, with a weak D call TRBD1 (5 bases). CDR3 length: 14 residues. CDR1 is SGHVS and CDR2 is FNYEAQ in the germline V gene. Trimming took off 1 base at V and 7 bases at J, with 11 bases between the two ends. CDR3 in amino acids: CASSLEWGGQPQHF. As DNA, the CDR3 is TGTGCCAGCAGCTTAGAATGGGGCGGGCAGCCCCAGCATTTT.

The CDR3 here is CASSYPLGVNTEAFF. The CDR3 DNA is TGTGCCAGCAGCTACCCCCTAGGGGTTAACACTGAAGCTTTCTTT. The chain recombines TRBV7-2 with TRBJ1-1; D perhaps matches TRBD1 (5 bases). Trimming pared 4 bases from V and 2 bases from J, leaving 14 bases between. Germline lookup yields CDR1 SGHTA and CDR2 FQGNSA. CDR3 length: 15 residues.

The chain couples TRBV11-2 to TRBJ2-1; D is uncertain. Trimming shortened V by 1 base and J by 1 base, and 8 bases separated the two germline ends. The CDR3 sequence is 15 residues long. Germline V gene sequence: CDR1 SGHAT, CDR2 FQNNGV. The CDR3 sequence: CASSLGSRSYNEQFF. CDR3 bases: TGTGCCAGCAGCTTAGGGTCGCGGTCCTACAATGAGCAGTTCTTC.

The chain carries TRBV19 and TRBJ2-7, with TRBD1 identical over 9 bases. Germline-derived CDR1 and CDR2 are LNHDA and SQIVND (reference sequence). V lost 3 bases, J lost 2 bases, and 5 bases stayed unmatched. This CDR3 region has 15 residues. The CDR3 sequence is CASSIGTGQAYEQYF. DNA of the CDR3: TGTGCCAGTAGTATCGGGACAGGGCAGGCCTACGAGCAGTACTTC.

The V and J genes are TRBV28 and TRBJ2-1; D uncertain. The V and J ends lost 10 bases and 7 bases respectively, with 20 bases between them. From germline, CDR1 is MDHEN and CDR2 SYDVKM. This CDR3 is built from 14 residues. The CDR3 sequence is CAISLGGATNEQFF. CDR3 bases: TGTGCCATCTCCTTGGGTGGAGCCACTAATGAGCAGTTCTTC. Using reference TRBV28 and TRBJ2-1 for the parts outside the CDR3, the full variable domain is DVKVTQSSRYLVKRTGEKVFLECVQDMDHENMFWYRQDPGLGLRLIYFSYDVKMKEKGDIPEGYSVSREKKERFSLILESASTNQTSMYLCAISLGGATNEQFFGPGTRLTVL.

This chain links TRBV9 with TRBJ2-1; TRBD2 aligns across 8 bases. The germline V gene encodes CDR1 SGDLS and CDR2 YYNGEE. The CDR3 spans 15 residues. With V trimmed by 4 bases and J by 0 bases, 3 bases remained unmatched. CDR3 protein: CASSFSGNSYNEQFF. CDR3 DNA sequence: TGTGCCAGCAGCTTTAGCGGGAACTCCTACAATGAGCAGTTCTTC.

The rearrangement uses TRBV9 and TRBJ2-1; TRBD2 might be the D (6 bases). CDR3 length equals 16 residues. The ends were cut back, 3 bases at V and 0 bases at J, with 13 bases in the middle. Germline CDR1 reads SGDLS; CDR2 reads YYNGEE. The CDR3 reads CASSGERATSYNEQFF. CDR3 sequence (DNA): TGTGCCAGCAGCGGGGAGCGGGCGACCTCCTACAATGAGCAGTTCTTC.

Here the CDR3 reads CASSIIQGRNEQFF. The CDR3 bases are TGTGCCAGTAGTATCATACAGGGGAGGAATGAGCAGTTCTTC. The chain links TRBV19 to TRBJ2-1, with D maybe TRBD1 (7 bases). Trimming shortened V by 3 bases and J by 7 bases, and 13 bases separated the two germline ends. The CDR3 is 14 amino acids. Germline V gene sequence: CDR1 LNHDA, CDR2 SQIVND (reference sequence).

A remark on this clone: The sample contains more than one DNA sequence encoding this CDR3. V and J are TRBV19 and TRBJ2-7, with D maybe TRBD1 (5 bases). CDR3 length: 15 amino acids. In germline, CDR1 is LNHDA, CDR2 SQIVND (reference sequence). V dropped 1 base and J dropped 1 base, with 11 bases sitting between them. CDR3 sequence reads: CASSIGTGSSYEQYF. In DNA form, the CDR3 reads TGTGCCAGTAGTATAGGAACAGGCTCTTCCTACGAGCAGTACTTC.

This sequence joins TRBV4-1 and TRBJ1-2, with 10 bases lining up with TRBD1. CDR3 size: 14 residues. Per germline, CDR1 MGHRA and CDR2 YSYEKL. Trimming at V came to 4 bases and at J to 4 bases, leaving 3 bases not matched to a gene. CDR3 amino acids: CASSLDRGPYGYTF. CDR3 nucleotide sequence: TGCGCCAGCAGCCTCGACAGGGGGCCCTATGGCTACACCTTC.

The CDR3 nucleotides are TGTGCCAGCAGTTGGGCTGGAAACACCATATATTTT. It encodes CASSWAGNTIYF. The rearrangement uses TRBV28 and TRBJ1-3; no clear D gene. V gave up 4 bases and J gave up 2 bases, with 3 bases separating them. Germline-derived CDR1 and CDR2 are MDHEN and SYDVKM. The CDR3 has 12 residues.

V and J are TRBV7-9 and TRBJ2-7, with a weak D call TRBD2 (6 bases). This CDR3 is built from 18 residues. In germline, CDR1 is SEHNR, CDR2 FQNEAQ (reference sequence). V was pared by 5 bases and J by 2 bases, with 25 bases between. CDR3 amino acids: CASSPVPPETRTTYEQYF. CDR3 coding DNA: TGTGCCAGCAGCCCCGTGCCACCCGAGACTAGGACTACCTACGAGCAGTACTTC.

This chain links TRBV29-1 with TRBJ2-7; TRBD2 matches at 9 bases. CDR1 is SQVTM and CDR2 is ANQGSEA in the germline V gene. V gave up 6 bases and J gave up 5 bases; unmatched junction bases: 17. The CDR3 sequence is 16 residues long. CDR3 nucleotide sequence: TGCAGCGTGACCCGATTAGCGGGAGATCGAAACGACGAGCAGTACTTC. It specifies CSVTRLAGDRNDEQYF.

The CDR3 DNA is TGTGCCAGCAGCCAAGCCCCATGGCAGGGGGATTGGAACACCATATATTTT. Its protein is CASSQAPWQGDWNTIYF. The chain combines TRBV14 with TRBJ1-3; TRBD1 matches at 7 bases. J gave up 7 bases and V 1 base, and 13 bases lay outside the gene matches. In germline, CDR1 is SGHDN, CDR2 FVKESK. This CDR3 contains 17 residues.

V is TRBV28 and J is TRBJ2-3; D call uncertain. CDR1 MDHEN and CDR2 SYDVKM come from the germline V gene. CDR3 length: 16 amino acids. The V end lost 5 bases, the J end lost 0 bases, and 15 bases lay between the germline ends. Here the CDR3 DNA reads TGTGCCAGCAGTCCCTATCAGGCGACTAGCACAGATACGCAGTATTTT. It yields the protein CASSPYQATSTDTQYF.

This rearrangement joins TRBV11-2 to TRBJ2-7; D perhaps matches TRBD2 (5 bases). CDR3 length: 15 amino acids. The germline V and J ends were trimmed by 0 bases and 0 bases, with 9 bases remaining between them. The germline CDR1 and CDR2 sequences are SGHAT and FQNNGV. In nucleotides, the CDR3 is TGTGCCAGCAGCTTAGATTGGGAGAGCTCCTACGAGCAGTACTTC. It is translated as CASSLDWESSYEQYF.

The chain couples TRBV4-1 to TRBJ2-7; tentative D call: TRBD1 (5 bases). The CDR3 length is 13 residues. Trimming took off 5 bases at V and 2 bases at J, with 10 bases between the two ends. Germline CDR1 and CDR2: MGHRA and YSYEKL. Written as DNA, the CDR3 is TGCGCCAGCAGCGCAGGGTTCGCCTACGAGCAGTACTTC. Protein sequence: CASSAGFAYEQYF.

The chain joins TRBV19 to TRBJ2-5; TRBD2 matches 9 bases. CDR1 is LNHDA, CDR2 SQIVND, per germline (reference sequence). With 3 bases clipped from V and 7 bases from J, the junction kept 18 bases outside the gene matches. The CDR3 runs 18 residues. CDR3 in DNA: TGTGCCAGTAGTATCGCTAGCGGGAAGAATTTCAGTTGGGTGACCCAGTACTTC. As protein: CASSIASGKNFSWVTQYF.

The chain employs TRBV11-2 and TRBJ2-7; TRBD2 agrees at 7 bases. The CDR3 loop spans 18 amino acids. The junction had 16 bases not matched to a gene; V was cut back by 2 bases and J by 3 bases. Germline CDR1 reads SGHAT; CDR2 reads FQNNGV. CDR3 DNA: TGTGCCAGCAGCTTATGGCTTGGAGGTGGGACTACCCTCTACGAGCAGTACTTC. Translation: CASSLWLGGGTTLYEQYF.

The chain is built from TRBV9 and TRBJ2-7, with 8 positions matching TRBD2. The CDR3 is 14 amino acids. V shed 3 bases and J 2 bases; nucleotides not matched to a gene: 4. From germline, CDR1 is SGDLS and CDR2 YYNGEE. Here the CDR3 reads CASSAVAGTYEQYF. The CDR3 DNA sequence: TGTGCCAGCAGCGCCGTAGCGGGGACCTACGAGCAGTACTTC.

This chain connects TRBV9 to TRBJ2-1; 9 bases line up with TRBD2. The junction had 4 bases not matched to a gene; V was cut back by 3 bases and J by 3 bases. Germline V gives CDR1 SGDLS, CDR2 YYNGEE. This CDR3 has 15 residues. CDR3 loop: CASSASGGYYNEQFF. In DNA, the CDR3 is TGTGCCAGCAGCGCGAGCGGGGGGTACTACAATGAGCAGTTCTTC.

The chain combines TRBV28 with TRBJ2-3; 10 bases align to TRBD1. CDR1 is MDHEN and CDR2 is SYDVKM in the germline V gene. The trim removed 3 bases at V and 3 bases at J, leaving 12 bases unmatched. The CDR3 consists of 18 residues. CDR3 loop: CASSLWTGGNSPTDTQYF. The DNA for the CDR3 is TGTGCCAGCAGTTTGTGGACAGGGGGTAATAGCCCTACAGATACGCAGTATTTT.

V is TRBV27 and J is TRBJ2-1; 13 bases map to TRBD2. The germline V gene encodes CDR1 MNHEY and CDR2 SMNVEV (reference sequence). V shed 7 bases, J shed 9 bases, and the junction held 3 bases outside the gene matches. This CDR3 has 13 residues. CDR3 region: CASKLAGGSEQFF. The CDR3 DNA reads as TGTGCCAGCAAACTAGCGGGAGGGAGTGAGCAGTTCTTC.

This clone was counted a single time. The V and J genes are TRBV5-1 and TRBJ2-2; D gene uncertain. This CDR3 is built from 14 residues. Trimming took off 3 bases at V and 6 bases at J, with 12 bases between the two ends. Looked up from germline, CDR1 is SGHRS and CDR2 is YFSETQ. The CDR3 protein is CASSSEQLPGELFF. The CDR3 nucleotides are TGCGCCAGCAGCTCCGAGCAGCTGCCCGGGGAGCTGTTTTTT.

The chain couples TRBV18 to TRBJ2-3, with D uncertain. Trimming took 2 bases from V and 4 from J, leaving 13 bases between them. Looked up from germline, CDR1 is KGHSH and CDR2 is LQKENI. The CDR3 spans 15 residues. The CDR3 region is CASSPSFLRPDTQYF. DNA of the CDR3: TGTGCCAGCTCACCATCGTTTCTGCGCCCAGATACGCAGTATTTT.